This T cell receptor (beta chain) originates from a study of T cells after yellow fever vaccination (dated by TCRdb to the late 2010s). Looking at the study overall: Memory subsets (EM, EMRA, CM and Tscm) were sorted on a BD FACS Aria III using CD3, CD45RA, CCR7 and CD95 staining. To follow T-cell clones before and after both primary and booster YFV17D yellow fever vaccination, bulk TCR alpha and beta repertoires underwent longitudinal sequencing. Memory subsets were sorted on days 0, 15 and 45 and at 18 months after primary vaccination, and on days 0, 15 and 45 after the 30-year booster. Libraries from fractions with low cell numbers were prepared with the SMART-Seq v4 Ultra Low Input RNA kit. Bulk PBMC replicates and cell subsets were isolated from blood drawn at multiple timepoints before and after both primary and secondary immunization. Two healthy male donors made up the cohort, one aged 18 to 30 years and the other aged 30 to 40 years.

The CDR3 spans 14 residues, from the cysteine through the phenylalanine. The sequence is cut down to CDR3 DNA, 42 bases in frame from base 1. Trimming at the junction amounts to 5 bases on V and 2 bases on J, and the germline ends lie 10 bases apart. The germline V gene (reference sequence) specifies SEHNR as CDR1 and FQNEAQ as CDR2. TCR cDNA was synthesized by 5'RACE template switching, through which a universal primer site and unique molecular identifiers were introduced. Priming of cDNA synthesis was performed from both the TCR alpha and TCR beta constant segments. Two PCR steps were used to amplify libraries, with sample barcodes and sequencing adapters being added in the second step. Sequencing of the libraries was done on either Illumina HiSeq 2500 (2x100 bp) or NovaSeq (2x150 bp). The source study handled its data this way. MIGEC was used to demultiplex reads and collapse the reads into UMI consensus sequences, and MiXCR was used for V(D)J alignment. Using edgeR on replicate PBMC samples, clonotypes were called vaccine-responding if FDR was below 0.01 and the log2 fold change was above 5 up to day 15. Bulk clonotypes were assigned CD4 or CD8 identity according to which sequenced CD4 or CD8 repertoire held them at higher abundance. To estimate how each clone was distributed across memory phenotypes, clonotype frequencies in memory subsets were weighted by the numbers of FACS-sorted cells. Starting from the raw public reads, TCRdb applied fastp trimming at Q25, assembled clones with MiXCR and retained in-frame beta chains. All rows with the same CDR3 protein become a single entry with the most common DNA and genes. These V and J calls originate from TCRdb's pipeline instead of the authors' own analysis. The sample includes roughly 26,000 distinct CDR3 sequences, with approximately 5% observed a single time. The ten most abundant clones make up 10% to 15% of the sample.

Per the publication, the treatment or condition label means: live attenuated yellow fever vaccine strain. PBMCs were isolated from peripheral blood using a standard Ficoll-Paque protocol. For sorted memory subsets, RNA extraction was done with the RNeasy Micro Kit. This clonotype was counted ten times or more. Nothing much larger sits one base from this clone, and base qualities are not available. The research as a whole found: Because only two donors were included in the study, the extent to which the findings can be generalized is limited. Most clones expanded after primary vaccination (roughly 96% of CD4 and roughly 90% of CD8) were re-detected after the booster, suggesting that broad memory maintenance occurred. A small share of clonotypes occurred in both CD4 and CD8 compartments, likely arising from convergent recombination. Computational filtering was required because FACS-sorted repertoires could contain abundant contaminating clonotypes from the bulk population. Compared with the primary T-cell response, the secondary T-cell response was weaker but faster, peaking on day 5 rather than day 15. In the sorted memory subsets on day 0, nearly all of the vaccine-responding clonotypes fell below detection.

The chain is made from TRBV7-9 and TRBJ1-3, and possibly TRBD1, on 6 matching bases. This receptor was obtained from a man aged 25 to 45 who received the YFV17D yellow fever vaccine. The sample consisted of PBMCs, either bulk or a sorted T-cell subset (CD4+, CD8+, memory, or dextramer-sorted; not recorded which), taken 15 days after the yellow fever booster vaccination. The CDR3 region has the sequence CASSTSGAGNTIYF. The DNA reads as follows: TGTGCCAGCAGCACCTCAGGGGCTGGAAACACCATATATTTT.